The TCR beta chain under discussion was sequenced for a study of CD8 T cells in ankylosing spondylitis. This CDR3 comprises 13 residues. Germline-derived CDR1 and CDR2 are DFQATT and SNEGSKA (reference sequence). With 5 bases removed from V and 2 bases from J, the gap between germline ends came to 11 bases. This clonotype has only a few counts. Antigen: not known. Whole-study findings and limits: In ankylosing spondylitis blood, a motif of roughly eight highly homologous TCR beta variants appeared characteristic.

TCRdb independently ran MiXCR on the 5' RACE reads; one entry per CDR3 protein. Of about 400,000 distinct CDR3 sequences in the sample, 20% to 25% were seen once. The clonotype was recovered from a male donor with ankylosing spondylitis or in good health (not recorded which). The chain couples TRBV20-1 to TRBJ2-3; tentative D call: TRBD2 (6 bases). Sample: blood, either unsorted or a sorted T cell fraction (not recorded which). The CDR3 protein is CSAEEGFTDTQYF. As DNA, the CDR3 is TGCAGTGCTGAGGAGGGGTTCACAGATACGCAGTATTTT.